The rows below give T cell receptor beta chains drawn from one sample of a study of CD8+CD57+ T cells in acquired aplastic anemia. TCRdb analysed the reads with MiXCR anew, one entry per CDR3 protein. The sample shows under 350,000 distinct CDR3 sequences, 56% of them seen only once. Sequencing was carried out using sorted CD4+, CD8+, or CD8+CD57+ T cells (not recorded which) from PBMCs. These receptors were obtained from a human donor with aplastic anemia. Both conserved end residues are part of each CDR3. A D gene is named only where the DNA matches it firmly. Not every row has a clone size; where given, it reads once, few, many or a size class.

j_call clone_size d_call v_call cdr3_nt cdr3_aa
TRBJ2-7 many TRBD2 TRBV5-1 TGCGCCAGCAGCTTGGAGGCTAGCGGGAGAGGCGAGCAGTACTTC CASSLEASGRGEQYF
TRBJ1-2 - - TRBV7-8 TGTGCCAGCAGCCCGTCTACCATCGGGAATAACTATGGCTACACCTTC CASSPSTIGNNYGYTF
TRBJ2-7 - TRBD2 TRBV7-2 TGTGCCAGCAGCTTACTGGGACTAGCCGACGAGCAGTACTTC CASSLLGLADEQYF
TRBJ1-4 once TRBD1 TRBV19 TGTGCCAGTAGGGTTCGGCAGGGGGGAGAAAAACTGTTTTTT CASRVRQGGEKLFF
TRBJ2-2 many TRBD2 TRBV6-5 TGTGCCAGCAGTTACTCTCCACGGACTAGCGGGAGTACCGGGGAGCTGTTTTTT CASSYSPRTSGSTGELFF
TRBJ1-1 - - TRBV15 TGTGCCACCCGACCAGGGGCCCAAATGAACACTGAAGCTTTCTTT CATRPGAQMNTEAFF
TRBJ2-1 many - TRBV11-1 TGTGCCAGCAGCTTAGTGGGTCGGGACACGGGAGGCAATGAGCAGTTCTTC CASSLVGRDTGGNEQFF
TRBJ2-1 - TRBD1 TRBV7-3 TGTGCCAGCAGCTTAGCGGCGGACAGGGCCTCCTACAATGAGCAGTTCTTC CASSLAADRASYNEQFF
TRBJ1-2 many TRBD1 TRBV25-1 TGTGCCAGCAGCTTGACAGGGGGCTATGGCTACACCTTC CASSLTGGYGYTF
TRBJ1-3 many TRBD1 TRBV12-3/TRBV12-4 TGTGCCAGCAATCCACAGGGGGGGACTGGAAACACCATATATTTT CASNPQGGTGNTIYF
TRBJ1-6 - - TRBV6-1 TGTGCCAGCAGTGCAACCGGACAGATTTATAATTCACCCCTCCACTTT CASSATGQIYNSPLHF
TRBJ1-1 - - TRBV12-3/TRBV12-4 TGTGCCAGCAGTCCCGGACAGAAACGGGGAGAAGCTTTCTTT CASSPGQKRGEAFF
TRBJ1-4 - - TRBV4-1 TGCGCCAGCAGCCAAGAGGACAGAAAACTGTTTTTT CASSQEDRKLFF
TRBJ2-7 many - TRBV12-3/TRBV12-4 TGTGCCAGCTGCGATAGCGGAACAGTAAACTACGAGCAGTACTTC CASCDSGTVNYEQYF
TRBJ2-7 - - TRBV4-1 TGCGCCAGCAGCCAAGACTCAGGGTCCTACGAGCAGTACTTC CASSQDSGSYEQYF
TRBJ1-5 - - TRBV20-1 TGCAGTGCTACTCTCGGAAGCAATCAGCCCCAGCATTTT CSATLGSNQPQHF
TRBJ1-5 many TRBD1 TRBV7-6 TGTGCCAGCAGCTATGGACAGGGAGATCAGCCCCAGCATTTT CASSYGQGDQPQHF
TRBJ1-1 few - TRBV7-9 TGTGCCAGCAGCCAATACCCCGAGGTGTTCGGGACGGCTGAAGCTTTCTTT CASSQYPEVFGTAEAFF
TRBJ2-2 many TRBD1 TRBV6-5 TGTGCCAGCACCCTAAGGGACAGGGGATTCACGAACACCGGGGAGCTGTTTTTT CASTLRDRGFTNTGELFF
TRBJ2-7 - - TRBV29-1 TGCAGCGTTGTACCCGGAGCAACCTACGAGCAGTACTTC CSVVPGATYEQYF
TRBJ2-7 - - TRBV5-1 TGCGCCAGCAGCGGAAGGGACGGCTCCTACGAGCAGTACTTC CASSGRDGSYEQYF
TRBJ2-4 - TRBD1 TRBV2 TGTGCCAGCAGTGGACAGGGGATACCTAGAAACATTCAGTACTTC CASSGQGIPRNIQYF
TRBJ1-4 - - TRBV20-1 TGCAGTGCTAGAGGGCTGAGCGAAAAACTGTTTTTT CSARGLSEKLFF
TRBJ2-1 many - TRBV5-1 TGCGCCAGCAGCCCTGGGGGAGTGCTAAATGAGCAGTTCTTC CASSPGGVLNEQFF
TRBJ2-2 - - TRBV2 TGTGCCAGGACCACTTTTAAGGAGAACACCGGGGAGCTGTTTTTT CARTTFKENTGELFF
TRBJ2-1 - TRBD2 TRBV2 TGTGCCAGCAGTGAAGGTAGCGGGATCGGGTACAATGAGCAGTTCTTC CASSEGSGIGYNEQFF
TRBJ2-1 - - TRBV20-1 TGCAGTGCCCCACCCTCGGGGGCGAGTGAGCAGTTCTTC CSAPPSGASEQFF
TRBJ1-1 many - TRBV9 TGTGCCAGCAGCGTAGACCCGAGTGAGAACACTGAAGCTTTCTTT CASSVDPSENTEAFF
TRBJ2-5 - - TRBV12-3/TRBV12-4 TGTGCCAGCAACCGGGACTCCAGTGGGACCCGGTACTTC CASNRDSSGTRYF
TRBJ1-1 - TRBD1 TRBV10-2 TGCGCCATCAGTGAGGGACAGAGAAACACTGAAGCTTTCTTT CAISEGQRNTEAFF
TRBJ2-1 few TRBD2 TRBV28 TGTGCCAGCAGTTTACCGATAGCGGGAGGGCCGTACAATGAGCAGTTCTTC CASSLPIAGGPYNEQFF
TRBJ1-4 - - TRBV7-3 TGTGCCAGCAGCTCAGGTCAGCCCGCAACTAATGAAAAACTGTTTTTT CASSSGQPATNEKLFF
TRBJ1-1 - TRBD1 TRBV6-1 TGTGCCAGTAAACAGGGGGTCACAATTTCTGAAGCTTTCTTT CASKQGVTISEAFF
TRBJ2-2 - - TRBV7-8 TGTGCCAGCAGCTCCCACGCCGGGGAGCTGTTTTTT CASSSHAGELFF
TRBJ2-1 - TRBD1 TRBV20-1 TGCAGTGCTAGGGGGACAGGGTCCTACAATGAGCAGTTCTTC CSARGTGSYNEQFF
TRBJ1-2 - - TRBV19 TGTGCCAGTACCCGGGCGGTGGACTATGGCTACACCTTC CASTRAVDYGYTF
TRBJ2-7 many - TRBV11-2 TGTGCCAGCAGCTTAGCACAGATAAGCTCCTACGAGCAGTACTTC CASSLAQISSYEQYF
TRBJ2-1 few - TRBV19 TGTGCCAGTAGTATAGTCGGGGCGTCCTACAATGAGCAGTTCTTC CASSIVGASYNEQFF
TRBJ2-7 few - TRBV5-4 TGTGCCAGCAGCGAGTCCGCTGGGAGCTCCTACGAGCAGTACTTC CASSESAGSSYEQYF
TRBJ1-5 few - TRBV19 TGTGCCAGTAACAGGGCACTTAGCAATCAGCCCCAGCATTTT CASNRALSNQPQHF
TRBJ2-5 - - TRBV24-1 TGTGCCATCAGCATGCCAGGGTTCCAAGAGACCCAGTACTTC CAISMPGFQETQYF
TRBJ2-7 many TRBD2 TRBV12-3/TRBV12-4 TGTGCCAGCAGTAAAGGTGGACTAGCGGTCCACGAGCAGTACTTC CASSKGGLAVHEQYF
TRBJ2-5 - TRBD1 TRBV15 TGTGCCACCAGCAGGGGACAGGTCCAAGAGACCCAGTACTTC CATSRGQVQETQYF